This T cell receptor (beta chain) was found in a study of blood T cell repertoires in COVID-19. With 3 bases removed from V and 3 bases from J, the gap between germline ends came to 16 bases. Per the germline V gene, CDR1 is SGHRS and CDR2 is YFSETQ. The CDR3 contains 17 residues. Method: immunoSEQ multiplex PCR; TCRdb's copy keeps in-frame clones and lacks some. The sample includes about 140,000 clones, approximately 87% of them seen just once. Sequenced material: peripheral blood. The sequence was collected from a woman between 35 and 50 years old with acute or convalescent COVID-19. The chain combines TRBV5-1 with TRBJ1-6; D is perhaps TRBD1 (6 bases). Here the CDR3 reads CASSSEGVTGYNSPLHF. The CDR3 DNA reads TGCGCCAGCAGCTCGGAAGGGGTGACAGGCTATAATTCACCCCTCCACTTT.